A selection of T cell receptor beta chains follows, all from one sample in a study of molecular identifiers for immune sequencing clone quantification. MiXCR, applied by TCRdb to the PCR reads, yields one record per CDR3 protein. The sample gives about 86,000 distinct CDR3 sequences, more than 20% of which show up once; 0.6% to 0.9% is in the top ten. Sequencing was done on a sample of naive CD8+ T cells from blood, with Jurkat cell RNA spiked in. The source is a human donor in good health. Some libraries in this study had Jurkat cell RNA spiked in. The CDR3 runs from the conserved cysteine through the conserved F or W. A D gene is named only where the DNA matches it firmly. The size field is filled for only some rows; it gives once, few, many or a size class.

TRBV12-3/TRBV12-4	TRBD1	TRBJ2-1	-	TGTGCCAGCAACCCCGGGACAGGGGTCAGGAATGAGCAGTCCTTC	CASNPGTGVRNEQSF
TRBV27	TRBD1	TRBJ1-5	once	TGTGCCGGCAGTTGGACAGGGTATCAGCCCCAGCATTTT	CAGSWTGYQPQHF
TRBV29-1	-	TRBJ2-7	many	TGCAGCGTTGAGTTGCAGGGGCGGAACTACGAGCAGTACTTC	CSVELQGRNYEQYF
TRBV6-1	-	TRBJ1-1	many	TGTGCCAGCAGTGAAGTCTCCACTGAAGCTTTCTTT	CASSEVSTEAFF
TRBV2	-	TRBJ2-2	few	TGTGCCAGCAGTCCCCAGCTAGTTGCCGGGGAGCTGTTTTTT	CASSPQLVAGELFF
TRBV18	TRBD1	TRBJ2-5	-	TGTGCCTGCTCACCACCGGGACAGCAAGAGACCCAGTACTTC	CACSPPGQQETQYF
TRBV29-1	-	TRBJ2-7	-	TGCAGCGCTTGGACAGATTACGAGCAGTACTTC	CSAWTDYEQYF
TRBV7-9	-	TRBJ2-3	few	TGTGCCAGCAGCCCAACTAGGGTTATGACCTATCGCACAGATACGCAGTATTTT	CASSPTRVMTYRTDTQYF
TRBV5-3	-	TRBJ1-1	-	TGTGCCAGCAGCATTGACGCGAGGAACACTGAAGCTTTCTTT	CASSIDARNTEAFF
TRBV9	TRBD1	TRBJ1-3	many	TGTGCCAGCAGCGTAGTAGGAGGTGGGACAGGTCAATTTGGAAACACCATATATTTT	CASSVVGGGTGQFGNTIYF
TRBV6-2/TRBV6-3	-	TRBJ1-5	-	TGTGCCAGCAGTTATGGGGCCAGCAATCAGCCCCAGCATTTT	CASSYGASNQPQHF
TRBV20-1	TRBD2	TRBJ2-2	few	TGCAGTGCTAGATCCAAATCCGGGACTAGAAGTCCCGGGGAGCTGTTTTTT	CSARSKSGTRSPGELFF
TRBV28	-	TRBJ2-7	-	TGTGCCAGCAAATTGGCGGGTCAGGGGTTTTACGAGCAGTACTTC	CASKLAGQGFYEQYF
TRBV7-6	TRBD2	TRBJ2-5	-	TGTGCCAGCAGCTTAGTGCTAGCGGGAGACCGGTACCAAGAGACCCAGTACTTC	CASSLVLAGDRYQETQYF
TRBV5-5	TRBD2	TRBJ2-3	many	TGTGCCAGCAGCTTGGGAATGGTTCCCTGGACTAGCGGGCGAACAGCGGATACGCAGTATTTT	CASSLGMVPWTSGRTADTQYF
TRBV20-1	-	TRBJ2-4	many	TGCAGTGTTCATGATGCCAAAAACATTCAGTACTTC	CSVHDAKNIQYF
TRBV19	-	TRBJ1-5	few	TGTGCCAGTAGTGTAGTTGGGAGCAATCAGCCCCAGCATTTT	CASSVVGSNQPQHF
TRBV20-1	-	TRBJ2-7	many	TGCAGTGCTAGAGATCAGTACCTTAGGGGGGAGCAGTACTTC	CSARDQYLRGEQYF
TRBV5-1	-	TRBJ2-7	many	TGCGCCAGCAGCTCCGGGGGCAGTGCCTCCTACGAGCAGTACTTC	CASSSGGSASYEQYF
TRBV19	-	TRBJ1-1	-	TGTGCCAGTAAGAACGGACTCATGAACACTGAAGCTTTCTTT	CASKNGLMNTEAFF
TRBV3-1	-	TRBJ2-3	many	TGTGCCAGCAGCCCGCCAGGGACAGATACGCAGTATTTT	CASSPPGTDTQYF
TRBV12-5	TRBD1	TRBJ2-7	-	TGTGCTAGTGGTATGGGACAGGCGGCCTACGAGCAGTACTTC	CASGMGQAAYEQYF
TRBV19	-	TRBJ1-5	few	TGTGCCAGTAGTGAGGGTGGACAGCCCCAGCATTTT	CASSEGGQPQHF
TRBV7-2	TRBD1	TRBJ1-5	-	TGTGCCGGCAGCTCCACGACAGGGAGCTTCAATCAGCCCCAGCATTTT	CAGSSTTGSFNQPQHF
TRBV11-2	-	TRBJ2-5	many	TGTGCCAGCAGCCCATCTTCGGGCCTCGGCTCCCAAGAGACCCAGTACTTC	CASSPSSGLGSQETQYF
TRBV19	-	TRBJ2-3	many	TGTGCCACCTCTGAGACTAGCACAGATACGCAGTATTTT	CATSETSTDTQYF
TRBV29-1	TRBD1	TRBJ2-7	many	TGCAGCGTTGAAGAACAGGCAGGGGGCGAGGGGCAGTACTTC	CSVEEQAGGEGQYF
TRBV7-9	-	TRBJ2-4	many	TGTGCCAGCAGCCGAGGGACGGAAAACATTCAGTACTTC	CASSRGTENIQYF